Following are 10 T cell receptor beta chains from one sample sequenced in a study of glioma-infiltrating T cells. Using RNA template, CDR3s of TCR alpha and beta were amplified with iRepertoire arm-PCR. TCRdb reprocessed the multiplex PCR reads with MiXCR, giving one entry per CDR3 protein. This sample yields fewer than 90,000 distinct CDR3 sequences, of which about 25% are seen a single time; around 7% belongs to the top ten. The material sequenced was glioma tissue, nonneoplastic brain tissue, or PBMCs (not recorded which). The receptor set was obtained from a human donor with low-grade glioma or glioblastoma, undergoing nonglioma brain surgery, or in good health (not recorded which).

This clonotype was observed many times. This chain links TRBV18 with TRBJ2-1; no reliable D call. The germline V gene has CDR1 KGHSH and CDR2 LQKENI. The CDR3 is made up of 11 amino acids. With 2 bases removed from V and 7 bases from J, the gap between germline ends came to 3 bases. DNA of the CDR3: TGTGCCAGCTCACCAGGGAATGAGCAGTTCTTC. It translates to CASSPGNEQFF.

This clonotype was detected ten times or more. The chain combines TRBV2 with TRBJ2-1; a weak D match, TRBD1 (6 bases). V dropped 7 bases and J dropped 0 bases, with 13 bases sitting between them. The germline V gene encodes CDR1 SNHLY and CDR2 FYNNEI. The length of the CDR3 is 15 residues. The CDR3: CASNRQESSYNEQFF. In nucleotides, the CDR3 is TGTGCCAGCAACCGACAGGAGAGCTCCTACAATGAGCAGTTCTTC.

This clonotype showed up many times. The chain combines TRBV24-1 with TRBJ2-1; 7 nucleotides line up with TRBD1. CDR3 length equals 15 residues. CDR1 is KGHDR and CDR2 is SFDVKD in the germline V gene. V shed 5 bases, J shed 4 bases, and the junction held 7 bases outside the gene matches. DNA of the CDR3: TGTGCCACCAGTGGTCGGGACAGCCTATACAATGAGCAGTTCTTC. Its protein is CATSGRDSLYNEQFF.

This clonotype came up many times. The rearrangement uses TRBV2 and TRBJ2-3, with a possible D match to TRBD2 (5 bases). CDR1 and CDR2 (germline): SNHLY, FYNNEI. The CDR3 covers 15 residues. The ends were cut back, 7 bases at V and 0 bases at J, with 14 bases in the middle. In DNA, the CDR3 is TGTGCCAGCATCCCCAGCGGTTCTAGCACAGATACGCAGTATTTT. Translation gives CASIPSGSSTDTQYF.

This clonotype was observed at least ten times. The gene calls are TRBV3-1 and TRBJ1-2, with D tentatively TRBD1 (5 bases). V was clipped by 3 bases and J by 3 bases, with 14 bases between them. This CDR3 is 15 amino acids long. CDR1 and CDR2 (germline): LGHDT, YNNKEL (reference sequence). CDR3 amino acids: CASSHDGARYYGYTF. The CDR3 DNA sequence: TGTGCCAGCAGCCACGACGGGGCTAGGTACTATGGCTACACCTTC.

This clonotype was seen ten or more times. The chain carries TRBV7-7 and TRBJ2-5, with 8 bases fitting TRBD2. Germline trimming cut 5 bases from V and 2 bases from J; bases unmatched to any gene: 1. This CDR3 region has 13 residues. Germline values: CDR1 SSHAT, CDR2 FNYEAQ (reference sequence). CDR3 bases: TGTGCCAGCAGCGCTAGCGGGCAAGAGACCCAGTACTTC. Translating gives CASSASGQETQYF. Complete variable domain (other parts from reference TRBV7-7 and TRBJ2-5): GAGVSQSPRYKVTKRGQDVTLRCDPISSHATLYWYQQALGQGPEFLTYFNYEAQPDKSGLPSDRFSAERPEGSISTLTIQRTEQRDSAMYRCASSASGQETQYFGPGTRLLVL.

The CDR3 DNA follows: TGTGCCAGCAGCGTCGCGTGGAACGAGCAGTACTTC. It is translated as CASSVAWNEQYF. The genes are TRBV14 and TRBJ2-7; no reliable D call. CDR3 length: 12 residues. The V and J ends lost 5 bases and 5 bases respectively, with 10 bases between them. The germline V gene has CDR1 SGHDN and CDR2 FVKESK.

The sample holds many counts of this clonotype. The CDR3 coding sequence is TGTGCCAGCAGCTTAGGGCTAGCGGGGAAAAATGAGCAGTTCTTC. This translates into CASSLGLAGKNEQFF. This chain uses TRBV7-6 with TRBJ2-1; 9 nucleotides agree with TRBD2. V was pared by 1 base and J by 7 bases, with 5 bases of the junction left unmatched. The CDR3 sequence is 15 residues long. The germline V gene encodes CDR1 SGHVS and CDR2 FNYEAQ.

This clonotype was observed at least ten times. The chain uses TRBV4-1 and TRBJ2-7, with 7 nucleotides matching TRBD2. In germline, CDR1 is MGHRA, CDR2 YSYEKL. J lost 2 bases, V lost 3 bases, and 1 base had no gene match. This CDR3 is built from 13 residues. CDR3 sequence reads: CASSQGGAYEQYF. In DNA form, the CDR3 reads TGCGCCAGCAGCCAGGGGGGGGCCTACGAGCAGTACTTC.

A note on this clonotype: A much larger clonotype is one base distant, so this may be a read error. J is TRBJ1-2 and V is TRBV3-1, with D uncertain. The V end lost 4 bases, the J end lost 4 bases, and 10 bases lay between the germline ends. This CDR3 is 13 amino acids long. The germline CDR1 and CDR2 sequences are LGHDT and YNNKEL (reference sequence). The CDR3 DNA reads as TGTGCCAGCAGCCCGAACCCGCCCTATGGCTACACCTTC. This translates into CASSPNPPYGYTF.